This T cell receptor beta chain was identified during a study of blood T cells in healthy people across ages (dated by TCRdb to about 2015). Regarding the complete study: Template switching captured roughly one uniquely barcoded TCR beta cDNA molecule per two T cells in model experiments. To track age-related changes in TCR beta repertoire diversity, the study relied on deep sequencing normalized with unique cDNA molecular identifiers. Donors were grouped into four age groups: young (average roughly 17 years), middle-aged (over 35), aged (roughly 62) and long-lived (approximately 78). Donors of different ages were randomly distributed across sequencing lanes to avoid experimental bias. Two additional independent replicas of 1 million unique cDNA reads from the same blood draw were analyzed for two donors (one aged 18 to 29 and one aged 80 or older).

The junction shows trimming of 1 base on V and 4 bases on J, plus 13 bases between the germline ends. Including the terminal cysteine and phenylalanine, the CDR3 comprises 15 residues. Solely the CDR3 DNA is kept, with 45 bases framed from the first base. CDR1 and CDR2 are read off the germline V gene (reference sequence) as SEHNR and FQNEAQ. Here is what the overall study found, with its caveats: Conclusive comparison of naive and antigen-experienced compartments was prevented by the profiling of bulk unsorted PBMCs. There was a strong correlation between observed TCR beta diversity and the percentage of naive T cells measured by flow cytometry. As age increased, observed TCR beta diversity per million T cells dropped in a roughly linear way, and a significant reduction was already evident by age 40. Total diversity estimates from one million sequenced T cells were considered lower bounds and underestimates. Donor CMV infection status was unknown, potentially confounding age-related changes in expanded clonotypes. Compared with the aged group, the long-lived group had more naive CD4+ T cells, fewer expanded clones and increased TCR diversity, a pattern suggesting age selection.

The library was prepared using 5' RACE. TCRdb names Illumina HiSeq 2500 as the instrument used. The second PCR ran for about 7 to 11 cycles and used a J-beta primer mix along with a sample-barcoded 5' primer. A unique molecular identifier was introduced onto each TCR beta cDNA molecule by a template-switch 5' adaptor carrying 12 random nucleotides. Each sample yielded at least 3 million CDR3-containing paired-end reads. All of the RNA was converted into first-strand cDNA using the Mint cDNA synthesis kit, with a TRBC-specific oligonucleotide serving as the primer. Following uracil-DNA glycosylase treatment, all cDNA underwent a first 18-cycle PCR with the universal primers M1SS and BC2_uni_R. Per the original workflow: Each sample was normalized by randomly selecting 1 million high-quality reads, each carrying a distinct molecular identifier. Instead of being binned into consensus sequences, reads that shared molecular identifiers were thrown out. MiTCR, run with a Q25 quality threshold and the strictest error-elimination algorithm, handled CDR3 identification, clonotype clustering and error correction. A nonparametric unseen species model with Euler transformation was used to estimate lower-bound total TCR beta diversity. TCRdb passed the public sequencing reads through fastp at Q25 and MiXCR, retaining productive beta sequences. Each record represents a unique CDR3 protein, reported with the most common genes and DNA among its rows. The V and J calls come from TCRdb's annotation, not from the publication. For this sample the table gives fewer than 750,000 distinct CDR3 sequences, of which roughly half were detected only once. The ten largest make up about 13% of the sample.

Donors were about 36 systemically healthy Caucasian individuals from Russia aged roughly 6 to 90 years. Each donor gave 9.5 to 10 milliliters of peripheral blood, drawn into EDTA-treated Vacutainer tubes. Ficoll-Paque density-gradient centrifugation was used to isolate PBMCs, with at least 6.5 million obtained per sample. Trizol reagent was used to extract total RNA from the PBMCs, yielding at least 6 micrograms per sample. Naive CD45RAhigh/CD27high T cell percentages were measured by flow cytometry on a PBMC aliquot from every donor. A remark on this clonotype: Its recognized antigen is unknown. Base qualities are not provided; no much larger clone lies one nucleotide away.

Source material: blood. The receptor was derived from a woman older than 75 in good health. Here the chain combines TRBV7-9 and TRBJ1-1; a weak D assignment points to TRBD1 (6 bases agree). The sequenced DNA is TGTGCCAGCAGCTTAGAGGGGGGGCTGGGCACTGAAGCTTTCTTT. It is translated as CASSLEGGLGTEAFF.